The 23 T cell receptor beta chains below all came from one sample that was sequenced in a study of T cell responses to AZD1222 COVID-19 vaccine. Here immunoSEQ multiplex PCR was the method, and the copy in TCRdb shows in-frame clones only, minus some. The sample has some 90,000 clones; about 89% are singletons. The source was peripheral blood, collected 28 days after the second AZD1222 dose. These receptors originate from an adult who received the AZD1222 COVID-19 vaccine.

This clone was detected only once. The chain joins TRBV20-1 to TRBJ1-1, with D perhaps TRBD1 (6 bases). The V end was cut by 3 bases, the J end by 10 bases, with 12 bases between. CDR1 and CDR2 from the germline V gene are DFQATT and SNEGSKA (reference sequence). This CDR3 contains 11 residues. The CDR3 sequence is CSASRQVGAFF. The CDR3 nucleotides are TGCAGTGCTAGTCGACAGGTCGGAGCTTTCTTT.

The chain has TRBV24-1 and TRBJ2-5; D not certain. Germline CDR1 is KGHDR and CDR2 is SFDVKD. V was trimmed by 3 bases and J by 5 bases, leaving 9 bases between them. The CDR3 sequence is 13 residues long. This chain's CDR3 is CATSDRQVETQYF. The CDR3 DNA sequence: TGTGCCACCAGTGATAGGCAGGTCGAGACCCAGTACTTC.

This chain links TRBV6-1 with TRBJ1-5, with a tentative D call TRBD1 (5 bases). This CDR3 is built from 16 residues. Germline V gene lookup returns CDR1 MNHNS and CDR2 SASEGT. Deletions cut 2 bases from V and 4 bases from J, with 15 bases between. The CDR3 reads CASSEIGWAGNQPQHF. The CDR3, as DNA: TGTGCCAGCAGTGAAATAGGATGGGCAGGGAATCAGCCCCAGCATTTT.

The chain couples TRBV18 to TRBJ1-5; possible D gene TRBD1, 5 bases. V was clipped by 2 bases and J by 4 bases, with 9 bases between them. CDR1 is KGHSH, CDR2 LQKENI, per germline. This CDR3 region has 14 residues. The CDR3 DNA follows: TGTGCCAGCTCACCAGTGGACATTAATCAGCCCCAGCATTTT. Encoded protein: CASSPVDINQPQHF.

The V and J genes are TRBV3-1 (or the pseudogene TRBV3-2) and TRBJ2-1, with 10 positions matching TRBD2. After removal of 0 bases from V and 9 bases from J, the junction contained 5 bases not matched to a gene. The CDR3 extends over 15 amino acids. The V gene's germline CDR1 is LGHDT and CDR2 YNNKEL (reference sequence). This chain's CDR3 is CASSQDRGLATEQFF. DNA of the CDR3: TGTGCCAGCAGCCAAGATCGGGGACTAGCGACTGAGCAGTTCTTC.

Points on this clone: The same CDR3 can be traced to other DNA sequences in this sample. The CDR3 reads CASSLGTGNSPLHF. The CDR3 DNA follows: TGCGCCAGCAGCTTGGGCACGGGGAATTCACCCCTCCACTTT. The chain is built from TRBV5-1 and TRBJ1-6, with D hard to call. CDR1 and CDR2 from the germline V gene are SGHRS and YFSETQ. The CDR3 is made up of 14 amino acids. Trimming took 0 bases from V and 7 from J, leaving 8 bases between them.

V usage is TRBV6-1 and J usage is TRBJ1-2, with D tentatively TRBD1 (5 bases). There are 15 residues in the CDR3. In germline, CDR1 is MNHNS, CDR2 SASEGT. Trimming cost V 2 bases and J 3 bases, with 13 bases left between them. CDR3 amino acids: CASSEWGSRDYGYTF. CDR3 nucleotide sequence: TGTGCCAGCAGTGAATGGGGCTCCAGAGACTATGGCTACACCTTC.

The chain recombines TRBV2 with TRBJ2-7; 9 bases align to TRBD2. The length of the CDR3 is 16 residues. Germline lookup yields CDR1 SNHLY and CDR2 FYNNEI. V gave up 6 bases and J gave up 2 bases; unmatched junction bases: 11. The CDR3 DNA follows: TGTGCCAGCAGGGAGGGACTAGCTGGGGGGGCCTACGAGCAGTACTTC. This sequence encodes CASREGLAGGAYEQYF.

There are a few counts of this clone. The chain couples TRBV6-1 to TRBJ1-1; no definite D call. CDR1 is MNHNS and CDR2 is SASEGT in the germline V gene. V was cut by 3 bases and J by 2 bases, with 7 bases left in between. The CDR3 runs 13 residues. CDR3 sequence: CASSDHINTEAFF. In DNA form, the CDR3 reads TGTGCCAGCAGTGACCACATAAACACTGAAGCTTTCTTT.

This chain uses TRBV11-2 with TRBJ1-1; 8 bases are shared with TRBD1. The CDR3 extends over 14 amino acids. Losses at the gene ends were 7 bases for V and 5 bases for J; bases not matched to a gene: 9. The germline V gene encodes CDR1 SGHAT and CDR2 FQNNGV. CDR3 loop: CASKGDRRPTEAFF. The CDR3, as DNA: TGTGCCAGCAAGGGGGACAGGAGGCCTACTGAAGCTTTCTTT.

The gene calls are TRBV7-8 and TRBJ2-7, with TRBD1 matching 8 bases. Looked up from germline, CDR1 is SGHVS and CDR2 is FQNEAQ. V was pared by 8 bases and J by 3 bases, with 9 bases of the junction left unmatched. The CDR3 sequence is 14 residues long. CDR3 amino acids: CASLSWTGNYEQYF. CDR3 sequence (DNA): TGTGCCAGCCTATCCTGGACAGGGAACTACGAGCAGTACTTC.

This chain uses TRBV7-9 with TRBJ2-3, with 12 bases lining up with TRBD2. The CDR3 runs 15 residues. From germline, CDR1 is SEHNR and CDR2 FQNEAQ (reference sequence). Trimming removed 6 bases from V and 4 bases from J; junction bases left unmatched: 5. The CDR3: CASRPSGGDPDTQYF. DNA of the CDR3: TGTGCCAGCAGACCTAGCGGGGGGGATCCAGATACGCAGTATTTT.

CDR3 in DNA: TGTGCCAGCACGGGCGGGAGGCAAGAGACCCAGTACTTC. Residues: CASTGGRQETQYF. This rearrangement joins TRBV6-6 to TRBJ2-5, with TRBD2 matching over 8 bases. Trimming took 7 bases from V and 2 from J; bases not matched to a gene: 3. Looked up from germline, CDR1 is MNHNY and CDR2 is SVGAGI (reference sequence). The CDR3 extends over 13 amino acids.

This chain links TRBV12-3 or TRBV12-4 with TRBJ1-5; unclear D gene. The CDR3 contains 12 residues. V dropped 3 bases and J dropped 4 bases, with 4 bases sitting between them. CDR3 amino acids: CASSFLNQPQHF. The CDR3, as DNA: TGTGCCAGCAGTTTCCTTAATCAGCCCCAGCATTTT.

The chain links TRBV6-5 to TRBJ1-2; D is ambiguous. CDR1 is MNHEY, CDR2 SVGAGI, per germline. This CDR3 has 13 residues. V shed 6 bases and J shed 4 bases, with 12 bases lying between them. CDR3 coding DNA: TGTGCCAGCAGCGCACCGACGGGCTATGGCTACACCTTC. Translating gives CASSAPTGYGYTF.

This chain links TRBV19 with TRBJ1-5; 10 nucleotides match TRBD1. Germline V gene sequence: CDR1 LNHDA, CDR2 SQIVND (reference sequence). The CDR3 is made up of 15 amino acids. V was pared by 5 bases and J by 12 bases, with 13 bases of the junction left unmatched. The CDR3 region has the DNA TGTGCCAGTAGTGGAACCGGGACAGGGGTACGTCTCCAGCATTTT. As protein: CASSGTGTGVRLQHF.

The V call is TRBV5-6, the J call TRBJ1-2; D is possibly TRBD1 (6 bases). Germline values: CDR1 SGHDT, CDR2 YYEEEE. The CDR3 contains 16 residues. Trimming removed 4 bases from V and 3 bases from J, with 19 bases in between. The CDR3 DNA reads TGTGCCAGCAGCAATTCCCAGGGGAACTACGACTATGGCTACACCTTC. This encodes CASSNSQGNYDYGYTF.

As DNA, the CDR3 is TGTGCCAGCAGCCAAGATATAAGGGACCGGGGAGGAACTGAAGCTTTCTTT. This translates into CASSQDIRDRGGTEAFF. The chain employs TRBV3-1 (or the pseudogene TRBV3-2) and TRBJ1-1; a weak D match, TRBD1 (5 bases). The CDR3 length is 17 residues. The germline V gene has CDR1 LGHDT and CDR2 YNNKEL (reference sequence). V was cut by 0 bases and J by 5 bases, with 19 bases left in between.

This chain joins TRBV29-1 and TRBJ1-2, with D possibly being TRBD1 (6 bases). Germline V CDR1 and CDR2: SQVTM, ANQGSEA. The V gene lost 5 bases and the J gene lost 5 bases, with 18 bases spanning the gap. This CDR3 region has 14 residues. CDR3 sequence reads: CSVQEGGIGYGYTF. The CDR3 nucleotides read TGCAGCGTTCAGGAGGGGGGAATCGGTTATGGCTACACCTTC.

This sequence joins TRBV18 and TRBJ1-1; 7 bases align to TRBD1. This CDR3 spans 14 amino acids. Looked up from germline, CDR1 is KGHSH and CDR2 is LQKENI. Trimming cost V 3 bases and J 9 bases; bases outside gene matches: 10. The CDR3 loop is CASSPEGGQAKAFF. Here the CDR3 DNA reads TGTGCCAGCTCACCTGAGGGAGGACAGGCGAAAGCTTTCTTT.

The CDR3 DNA follows: TGTGCCAGCAGCCTCGAGGCTTCGGCAGAGACCCAGTACTTC. This sequence encodes CASSLEASAETQYF. The chain recombines TRBV2 with TRBJ2-5; D remains ambiguous. In germline, CDR1 is SNHLY, CDR2 FYNNEI. Deletions cut 6 bases from V and 4 bases from J, with 15 bases between. CDR3 size: 14 residues.

The CDR3 loop reads CASSDQVNSPLHF. CDR3 coding DNA: TGTGCCAGCAGTGACCAGGTGAATTCACCCCTCCACTTT. This chain links TRBV2 with TRBJ1-6; D gene unclear. The V end lost 3 bases, the J end lost 7 bases, and 7 bases lay between the germline ends. CDR3 size: 13 residues. The germline CDR1 and CDR2 sequences are SNHLY and FYNNEI.

The rearrangement links TRBV7-8 to TRBJ2-1, with a tentative D call TRBD1 (6 bases). The CDR3 sequence is 16 residues long. Trimming shortened V by 5 bases and J by 0 bases, and 14 bases separated the two germline ends. In germline, CDR1 is SGHVS, CDR2 FQNEAQ. The CDR3 here is CASSGYRVSSYNEQFF. The CDR3 DNA sequence: TGTGCCAGCAGCGGGTACAGGGTGAGCTCCTACAATGAGCAGTTCTTC.